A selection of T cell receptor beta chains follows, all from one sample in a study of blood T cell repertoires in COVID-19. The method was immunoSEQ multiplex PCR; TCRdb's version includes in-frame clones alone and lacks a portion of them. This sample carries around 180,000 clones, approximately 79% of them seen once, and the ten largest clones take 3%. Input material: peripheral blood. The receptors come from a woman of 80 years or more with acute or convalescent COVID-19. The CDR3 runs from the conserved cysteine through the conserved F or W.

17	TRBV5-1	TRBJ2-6	CASSRGTGYSGANVLTF
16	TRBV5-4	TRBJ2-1	CASSSGGLAGVNEQFF
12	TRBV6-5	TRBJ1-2	CAIGGGDYGYTF
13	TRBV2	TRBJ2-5	CASSDSGGETQYF
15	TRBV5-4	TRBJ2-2	CASSVTGQNTGELFF
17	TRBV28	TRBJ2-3	CASSLGQGAFMTDTQYF
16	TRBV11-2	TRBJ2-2	CASRVGQGGSTGELFF
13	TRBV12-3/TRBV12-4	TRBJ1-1	CASSLRGIAEAFF
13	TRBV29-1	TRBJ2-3	CSVGAGGRDTQYF
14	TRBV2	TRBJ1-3	CASSATQAGNTIYF
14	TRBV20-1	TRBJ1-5	CSASPGQGTQPQHF
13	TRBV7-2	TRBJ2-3	CASSLSYTDTQYF
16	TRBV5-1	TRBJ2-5	CASSESGTGGRETQYF
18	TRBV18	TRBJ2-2	CASSPPQTVNPFTGELFF
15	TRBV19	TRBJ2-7	CASSPVAGGTYEQYF
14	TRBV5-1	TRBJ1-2	CASSLRRKEDGYTF